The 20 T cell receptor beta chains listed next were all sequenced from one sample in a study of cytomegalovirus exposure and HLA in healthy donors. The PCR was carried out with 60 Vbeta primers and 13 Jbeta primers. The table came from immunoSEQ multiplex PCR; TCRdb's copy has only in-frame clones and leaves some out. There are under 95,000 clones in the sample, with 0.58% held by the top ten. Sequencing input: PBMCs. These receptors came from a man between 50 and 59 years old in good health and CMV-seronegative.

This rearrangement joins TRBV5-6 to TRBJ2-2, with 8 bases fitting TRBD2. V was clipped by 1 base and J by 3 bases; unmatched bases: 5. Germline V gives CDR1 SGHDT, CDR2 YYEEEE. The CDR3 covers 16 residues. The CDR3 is CASSLTGGAHTGELFF. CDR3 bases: TGTGCCAGCAGCTTGACCGGGGGGGCGCACACCGGGGAGCTGTTTTTT.

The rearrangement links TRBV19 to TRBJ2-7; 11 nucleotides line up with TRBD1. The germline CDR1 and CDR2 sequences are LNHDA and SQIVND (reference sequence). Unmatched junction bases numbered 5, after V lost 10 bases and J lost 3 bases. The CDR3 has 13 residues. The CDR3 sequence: CATKGTGGYEQYF. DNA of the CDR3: TGTGCCACCAAGGGGACAGGGGGCTACGAGCAGTACTTC.

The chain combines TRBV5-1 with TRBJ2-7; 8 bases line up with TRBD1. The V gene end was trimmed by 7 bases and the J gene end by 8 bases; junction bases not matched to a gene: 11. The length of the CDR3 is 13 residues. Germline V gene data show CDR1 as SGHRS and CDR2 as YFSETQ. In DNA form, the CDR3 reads TGCGCCAGCGCAAATGGGGGACAGGCCCAGCAGTACTTC. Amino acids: CASANGGQAQQYF. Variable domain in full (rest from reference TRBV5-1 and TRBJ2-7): KAGVTQTPRYLIKTRGQQVTLSCSPISGHRSVSWYQQTPGQGLQFLFEYFSETQRNKGNFPGRFSGRQFSNSRSEMNVSTLELGDSALYLCASANGGQAQQYFGPGTRLTVT.

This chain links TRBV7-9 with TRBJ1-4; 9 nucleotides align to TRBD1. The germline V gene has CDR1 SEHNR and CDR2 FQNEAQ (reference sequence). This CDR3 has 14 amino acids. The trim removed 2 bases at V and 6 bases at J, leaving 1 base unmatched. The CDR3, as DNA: TGTGCCAGCAGCTTATGGACAGGGGATGAAAAACTGTTTTTT. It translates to CASSLWTGDEKLFF.

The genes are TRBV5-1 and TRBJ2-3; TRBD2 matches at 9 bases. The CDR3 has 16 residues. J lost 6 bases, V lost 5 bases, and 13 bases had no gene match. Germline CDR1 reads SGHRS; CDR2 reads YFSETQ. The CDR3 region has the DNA TGCGCCAGCAGGGAGACTAGCGGTGTAACATGGGATACGCAGTATTTT. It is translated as CASRETSGVTWDTQYF. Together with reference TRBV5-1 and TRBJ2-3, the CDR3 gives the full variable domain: KAGVTQTPRYLIKTRGQQVTLSCSPISGHRSVSWYQQTPGQGLQFLFEYFSETQRNKGNFPGRFSGRQFSNSRSEMNVSTLELGDSALYLCASRETSGVTWDTQYFGPGTRLTVL.

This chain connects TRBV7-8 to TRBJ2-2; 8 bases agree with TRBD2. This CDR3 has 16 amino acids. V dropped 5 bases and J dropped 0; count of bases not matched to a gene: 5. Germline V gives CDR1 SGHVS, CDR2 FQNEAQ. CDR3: CASSRLGGANTGELFF. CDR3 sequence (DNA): TGTGCCAGCAGCCGCCTCGGGGGGGCGAACACCGGGGAGCTGTTTTTT.

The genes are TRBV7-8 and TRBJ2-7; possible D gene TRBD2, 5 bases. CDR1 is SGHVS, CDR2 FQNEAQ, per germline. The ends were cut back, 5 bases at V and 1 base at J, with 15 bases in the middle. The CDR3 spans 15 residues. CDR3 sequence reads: CASSGTGSGSYEQYF. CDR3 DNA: TGTGCCAGCAGCGGCACTGGGAGTGGGTCCTACGAGCAGTACTTC.

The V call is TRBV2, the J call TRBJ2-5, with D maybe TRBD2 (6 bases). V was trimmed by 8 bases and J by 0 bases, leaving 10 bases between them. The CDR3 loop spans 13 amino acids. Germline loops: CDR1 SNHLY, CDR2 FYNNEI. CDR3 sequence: CASRRGNQETQYF. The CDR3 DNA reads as TGTGCCAGCCGGCGGGGAAACCAAGAGACCCAGTACTTC.

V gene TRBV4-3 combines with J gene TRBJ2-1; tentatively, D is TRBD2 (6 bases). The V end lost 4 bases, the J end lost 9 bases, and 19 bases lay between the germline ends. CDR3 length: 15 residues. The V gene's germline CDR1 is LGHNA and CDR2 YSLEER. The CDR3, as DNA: TGCGCCAGCAGCCCGGGACTGGCAGCCCAATTTGAGCAGTTCTTC. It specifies CASSPGLAAQFEQFF.

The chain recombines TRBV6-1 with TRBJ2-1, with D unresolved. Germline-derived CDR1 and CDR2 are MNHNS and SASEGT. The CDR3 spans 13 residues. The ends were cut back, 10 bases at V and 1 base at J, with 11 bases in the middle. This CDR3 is CATSRVSYNEQFF. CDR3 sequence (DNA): TGTGCCACCTCGAGAGTGTCCTACAATGAGCAGTTCTTC.

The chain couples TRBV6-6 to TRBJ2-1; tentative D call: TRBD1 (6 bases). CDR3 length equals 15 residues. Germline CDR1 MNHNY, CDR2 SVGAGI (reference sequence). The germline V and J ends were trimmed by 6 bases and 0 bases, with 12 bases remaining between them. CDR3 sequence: CASRSDRFSYNEQFF. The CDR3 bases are TGTGCCAGCAGATCGGACAGATTCTCCTACAATGAGCAGTTCTTC.

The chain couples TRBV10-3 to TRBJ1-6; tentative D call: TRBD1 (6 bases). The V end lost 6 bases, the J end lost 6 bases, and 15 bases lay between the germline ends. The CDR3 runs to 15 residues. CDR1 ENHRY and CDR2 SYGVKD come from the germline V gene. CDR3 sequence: CAIRETGNLNSPLHF. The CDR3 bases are TGTGCCATCAGGGAAACAGGGAATCTTAATTCACCCCTCCACTTT.

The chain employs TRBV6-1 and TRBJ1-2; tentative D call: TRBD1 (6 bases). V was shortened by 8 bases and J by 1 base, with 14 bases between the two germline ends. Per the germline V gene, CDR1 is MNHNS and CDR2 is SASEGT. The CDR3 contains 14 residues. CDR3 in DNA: TGTGCCAGCGTGACAGGAAGGATTAACTATGGCTACACCTTC. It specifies CASVTGRINYGYTF.

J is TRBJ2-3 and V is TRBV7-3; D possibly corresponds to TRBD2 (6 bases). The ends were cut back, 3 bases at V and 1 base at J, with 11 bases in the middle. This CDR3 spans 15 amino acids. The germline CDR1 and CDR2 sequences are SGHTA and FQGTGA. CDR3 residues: CASSLEGVGTDTQYF. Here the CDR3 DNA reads TGTGCCAGCAGCTTGGAGGGAGTCGGCACAGATACGCAGTATTTT. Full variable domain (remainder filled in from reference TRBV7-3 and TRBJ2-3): GAGVSQTPSNKVTEKGKYVELRCDPISGHTALYWYRQSLGQGPEFLIYFQGTGAADDSGLPNDRFFAVRPEGSVSTLKIQRTERGDSAVYLCASSLEGVGTDTQYFGPGTRLTVL.

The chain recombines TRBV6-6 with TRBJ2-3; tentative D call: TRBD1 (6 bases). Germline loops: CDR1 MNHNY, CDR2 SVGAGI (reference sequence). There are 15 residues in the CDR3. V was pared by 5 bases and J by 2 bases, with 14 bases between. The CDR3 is CASSQAGQITDTQYF. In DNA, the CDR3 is TGTGCCAGCAGTCAAGCCGGACAGATCACAGATACGCAGTATTTT.

The CDR3 loop is CASSQATGLAGGAGELFF. DNA for the CDR3: TGTGCCAGCAGCCAAGCGACCGGGCTAGCGGGGGGGGCCGGGGAGCTGTTTTTT. The J gene is TRBJ2-2, the V gene TRBV4-2, with TRBD2 matching 12 bases. The V and J ends lost 1 base and 6 bases, in that order; junction bases with no gene match: 9. This CDR3 comprises 18 residues. The germline V gene encodes CDR1 LGHNA and CDR2 YNFKEQ.

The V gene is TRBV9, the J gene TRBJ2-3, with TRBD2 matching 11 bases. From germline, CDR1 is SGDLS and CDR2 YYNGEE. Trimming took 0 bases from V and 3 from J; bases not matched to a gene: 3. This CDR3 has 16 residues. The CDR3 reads CASSVDIAGGTDTQYF. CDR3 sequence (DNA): TGTGCCAGCAGCGTAGATATAGCGGGGGGGACAGATACGCAGTATTTT. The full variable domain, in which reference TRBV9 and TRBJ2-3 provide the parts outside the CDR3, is DSGVTQTPKHLITATGQRVTLRCSPRSGDLSVYWYQQSLDQGLQFLIQYYNGEERAKGNILERFSAQQFPDLHSELNLSSLELGDSALYFCASSVDIAGGTDTQYFGPGTRLTVL.

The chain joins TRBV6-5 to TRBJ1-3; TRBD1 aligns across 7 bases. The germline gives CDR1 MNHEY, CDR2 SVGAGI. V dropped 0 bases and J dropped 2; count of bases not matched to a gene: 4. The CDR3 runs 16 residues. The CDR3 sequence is CASSYSRDRAGNTIYF. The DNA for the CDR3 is TGTGCCAGCAGTTACTCGAGGGACAGAGCTGGAAACACCATATATTTT.

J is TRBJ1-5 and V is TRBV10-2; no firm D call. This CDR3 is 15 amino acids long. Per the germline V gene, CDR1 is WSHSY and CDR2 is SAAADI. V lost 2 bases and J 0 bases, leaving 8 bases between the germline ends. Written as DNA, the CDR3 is TGCGCCAGCAGTGAGACGGTTTATAGCAATCAGCCCCAGCATTTT. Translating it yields CASSETVYSNQPQHF.

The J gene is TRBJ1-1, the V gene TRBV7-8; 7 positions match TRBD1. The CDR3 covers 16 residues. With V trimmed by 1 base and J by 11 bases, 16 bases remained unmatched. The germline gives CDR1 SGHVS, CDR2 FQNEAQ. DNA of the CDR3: TGTGCCAGCAGCTTAGGAGGGGTTGGGACAGCTAGAACCGCTTTCTTT. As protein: CASSLGGVGTARTAFF.